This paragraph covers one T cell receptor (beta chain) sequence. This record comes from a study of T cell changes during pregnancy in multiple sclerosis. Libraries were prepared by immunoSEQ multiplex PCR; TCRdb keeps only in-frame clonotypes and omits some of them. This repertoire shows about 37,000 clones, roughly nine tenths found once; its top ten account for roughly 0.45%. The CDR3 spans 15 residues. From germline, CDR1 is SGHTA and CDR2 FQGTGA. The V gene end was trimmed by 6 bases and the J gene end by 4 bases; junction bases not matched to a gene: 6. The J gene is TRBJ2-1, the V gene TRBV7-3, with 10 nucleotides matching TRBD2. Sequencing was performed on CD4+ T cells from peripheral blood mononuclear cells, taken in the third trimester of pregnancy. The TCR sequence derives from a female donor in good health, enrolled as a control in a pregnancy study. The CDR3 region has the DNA TGTGCCAGCAGTCTTAAGACTAGCGGGTACAATGAGCAGTTCTTC. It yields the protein CASSLKTSGYNEQFF.